This T cell receptor beta chain was obtained from a study of PD-1 blockade in classical Hodgkin lymphoma. For the study at large: The patients were dosed with nivolumab 3 mg/kg, infused intravenously every 2 weeks.

Concerning this clone itself: Its antigen remains unidentified.

CDR1 and CDR2 (germline): SGHRS, YFSETQ. The junction had 4 bases not matched to a gene; V was cut back by 0 bases and J by 10 bases. The CDR3 length is 13 residues. The time point here: cycle 4 day 1 (C4D1), after 6 weeks of nivolumab. Brentuximab vedotin exposure varied, and every patient relapsed after autologous stem cell transplantation. Out of thawed PBMCs, magnetic negative selection purified CD4+ T cells. Study results and caveats: The diversity seen at baseline in complete responders resembled that of newly diagnosed patients. Relative to healthy donors, newly diagnosed patients reportedly had lower baseline TCR diversity, which was reported as lower still in relapsed/refractory patients. With CD4+ cells, TCR diversity rose significantly by C4D1, but not with CD8+ cells.

The assay was immunoSEQ multiplex PCR, and TCRdb's table has in-frame clones only and misses some. The sample yields approximately 20,000 clones, over 80% seen once. The receptor was isolated from a human donor with classical Hodgkin lymphoma. The chain has TRBV5-1 and TRBJ1-1, with TRBD1 matching 9 bases. This sample comprised CD4+ T cells from blood, obtained before the fourth cycle of nivolumab. The CDR3: CASSLGTGVGAFF. The CDR3 DNA reads TGCGCCAGCAGCTTGGGGACAGGGGTGGGAGCTTTCTTT.